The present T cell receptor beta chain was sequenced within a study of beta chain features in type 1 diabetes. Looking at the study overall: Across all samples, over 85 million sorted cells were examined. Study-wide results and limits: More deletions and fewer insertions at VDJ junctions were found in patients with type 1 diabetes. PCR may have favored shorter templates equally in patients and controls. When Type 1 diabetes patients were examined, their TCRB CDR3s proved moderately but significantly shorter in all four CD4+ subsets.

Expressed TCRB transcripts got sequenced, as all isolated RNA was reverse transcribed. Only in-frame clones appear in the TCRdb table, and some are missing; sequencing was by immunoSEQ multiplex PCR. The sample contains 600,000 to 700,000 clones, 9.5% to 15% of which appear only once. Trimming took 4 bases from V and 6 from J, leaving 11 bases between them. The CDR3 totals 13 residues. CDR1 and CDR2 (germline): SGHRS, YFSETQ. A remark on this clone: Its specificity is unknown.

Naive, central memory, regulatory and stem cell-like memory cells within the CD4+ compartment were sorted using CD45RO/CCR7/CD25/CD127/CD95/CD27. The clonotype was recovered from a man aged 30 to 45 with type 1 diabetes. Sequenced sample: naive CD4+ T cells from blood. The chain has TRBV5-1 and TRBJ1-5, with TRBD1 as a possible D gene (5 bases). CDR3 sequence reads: CASSKGEGQPQHF. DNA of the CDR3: TGCGCCAGCAGCAAAGGGGAGGGTCAGCCCCAGCATTTT.